The 5 T cell receptor beta chains reported below all come from one sample, sequenced in a study of cytomegalovirus exposure and HLA in healthy donors. In the PCR, 60 Vbeta and 13 Jbeta primers were used. Method: immunoSEQ multiplex PCR; TCRdb's copy keeps in-frame clones and lacks some. The data hold 100,000 to 150,000 clones, with around 76% observed a single time. Specimen: PBMCs. These receptors were obtained from a man between 60 and 75 years old in good health and CMV-seropositive.

This chain connects TRBV28 to TRBJ2-7; 9 nucleotides line up with TRBD2. The CDR3 runs to 14 residues. The germline V gene encodes CDR1 MDHEN and CDR2 SYDVKM. The V and J ends lost 2 bases and 1 base, in that order; junction bases with no gene match: 0. This CDR3 reads CASSLLAGSYEQYF. In nucleotides, the CDR3 is TGTGCCAGCAGTTTACTAGCGGGATCCTACGAGCAGTACTTC. Full variable domain (remainder filled in from reference TRBV28 and TRBJ2-7): DVKVTQSSRYLVKRTGEKVFLECVQDMDHENMFWYRQDPGLGLRLIYFSYDVKMKEKGDIPEGYSVSREKKERFSLILESASTNQTSMYLCASSLLAGSYEQYFGPGTRLTVT.

The chain uses TRBV4-1 and TRBJ1-2; D gene uncertain. V lost 0 bases, J lost 6 bases, and 11 bases lay in between. This CDR3 has 14 amino acids. Germline CDR1 is MGHRA and CDR2 is YSYEKL. The CDR3 nucleotides read TGCGCCAGCAGCCAAGATGCCCACGCGGATGGCTACACCTTC. Protein product: CASSQDAHADGYTF.

The gene calls are TRBV5-1 and TRBJ2-7; 8 bases match TRBD1. The CDR3 consists of 15 residues. Germline V CDR1 and CDR2: SGHRS, YFSETQ. After removal of 3 bases from V and 1 base from J, the junction contained 6 bases not matched to a gene. CDR3 region: CASSWGQVRSYEQYF. As DNA, the CDR3 is TGCGCCAGCAGCTGGGGACAGGTAAGGTCCTACGAGCAGTACTTC.

This clone was found a few times. V gene TRBV5-1 combines with J gene TRBJ2-2; no reliable D call. There are 14 residues in the CDR3. Germline V lookup: CDR1 SGHRS, CDR2 YFSETQ. Trimming took off 5 bases at V and 4 bases at J, with 12 bases between the two ends. CDR3 protein: CASRQPPFTGELFF. The CDR3 coding sequence is TGCGCCAGCAGACAACCGCCATTCACCGGGGAGCTGTTTTTT.

Worth noting for this clone: The junction shows a germline mismatch at one end, possibly a read error. The rearrangement uses TRBV5-4 and TRBJ2-5; D is perhaps TRBD2 (5 bases). The CDR3 spans 15 residues. The germline V gene encodes CDR1 SGHNT and CDR2 YYREEE (reference sequence). The CDR3 DNA sequence: TGTGCCAGCAGCCCCCCGGGCGCGGGCCAAGAGGCCCAGTACTTC. This encodes CASSPPGAGQEAQYF. The entire variable domain, with the rest obtained from reference TRBV5-4 and TRBJ2-5, is as follows: ETGVTQSPTHLIKTRGQQVTLRCSSQSGHNTVSWYQQALGQGPQFIFQYYREEENGRGNFPPRFSGLQFPNYSSELNVNALELDDSALYLCASSPPGAGQEAQYFGPGTRLLVL.